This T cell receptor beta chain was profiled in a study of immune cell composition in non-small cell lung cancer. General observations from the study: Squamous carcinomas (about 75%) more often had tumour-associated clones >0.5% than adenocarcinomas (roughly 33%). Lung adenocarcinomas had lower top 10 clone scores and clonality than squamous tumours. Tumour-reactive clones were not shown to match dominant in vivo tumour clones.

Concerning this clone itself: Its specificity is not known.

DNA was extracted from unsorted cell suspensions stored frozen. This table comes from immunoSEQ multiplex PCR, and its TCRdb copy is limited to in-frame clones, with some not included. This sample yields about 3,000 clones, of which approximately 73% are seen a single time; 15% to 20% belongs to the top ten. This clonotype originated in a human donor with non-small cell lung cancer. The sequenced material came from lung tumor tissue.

The CDR3 nucleotides are TGTGCCAGCAGCCAAGATGCAGCGAGTAACTATGGCTACACCTTC. It is translated as CASSQDAASNYGYTF. This chain connects TRBV4-2 to TRBJ1-2; D call uncertain. The germline CDR1 and CDR2 sequences are LGHNA and YNFKEQ. The CDR3 has 15 residues. V shed 0 bases and J shed 1 base, with 9 bases lying between them.